The entry below gives a single TCR beta chain sequence along with its context. The record originates from a study of blood T cell repertoires in COVID-19. For the study at large: Samples of COVID-19 (acute and convalescent) were obtained from the United States, Italy and Spain. T cells, B-cell-depleted T cells, or PBMCs supplied cDNA or gDNA.

This CDR3 is 14 amino acids long. Losses at the gene ends were 0 bases for V and 8 bases for J; bases not matched to a gene: 4. Germline loops: CDR1 LNHNV, CDR2 YYDKDF (reference sequence). The authors' processing: Amplifying reference gene primers gave estimates of nucleated cell counts. Sequencing was performed with immunoSEQ multiplex PCR; in TCRdb, only in-frame clones are kept and a portion is missing. That table gives V, J and clone size, and the DNA gave D and trimming. There are about 71,000 clones in the sample; 82% occur only once, and roughly an eighth lies in the top ten. The sequence was obtained from an elderly woman with acute or convalescent COVID-19. Sequenced: peripheral blood. J is TRBJ2-1 and V is TRBV15; 7 bases match TRBD1. CDR3: CATSRDLGTDEQFF. DNA of the CDR3: TGTGCCACCAGCAGAGACTTGGGGACAGATGAGCAGTTCTTC.